Each of the 18 T cell receptor beta chains below was sequenced from the same sample in a study of blood T cells in healthy people across ages. Through a sample-barcoded 5' primer and a J-beta primer mix, a second PCR was run for about 6 to 11 cycles. Each CDR3 protein gets one entry after TCRdb re-called the 5' RACE reads with MiXCR. Of hundreds of thousands of distinct CDR3 sequences listed, around three fifths are singletons. Sequencing was performed on blood. The origin of the receptors is a man in his fifties or sixties in good health.

The rearrangement links TRBV2 to TRBJ1-4; tentative D call: TRBD1 (6 bases). CDR3 length: 14 amino acids. With 6 bases removed from V and 5 bases from J, the gap between germline ends came to 13 bases. Germline V gene data show CDR1 as SNHLY and CDR2 as FYNNEI. The CDR3 loop is CASSRGGHNEKLFF. The CDR3 DNA reads TGTGCCAGCAGCCGTGGGGGGCACAATGAAAAACTGTTTTTT.

The V call is TRBV29-1, the J call TRBJ1-2; D unresolved. The germline gives CDR1 SQVTM, CDR2 ANQGSEA. V dropped 6 bases and J dropped 2 bases, with 19 bases sitting between them. This CDR3 has 15 residues. The CDR3 loop is CSVNRGAARNYGYTF. CDR3 DNA sequence: TGCAGCGTCAATCGGGGTGCAGCTAGGAACTATGGCTACACCTTC.

This clonotype showed up just a few times. This sequence joins TRBV29-1 and TRBJ1-4, with D perhaps matching TRBD1 (5 bases). From germline, CDR1 is SQVTM and CDR2 ANQGSEA. V lost 7 bases to trimming and J lost 5 bases, with 11 bases between them. The CDR3 extends over 12 amino acids. The CDR3 loop reads CSAGGGNEKLFF. The CDR3 nucleotides are TGCAGCGCCGGTGGGGGGAATGAAAAACTGTTTTTT.

This clonotype was found a few times. The rearrangement uses TRBV29-1 and TRBJ2-5, with TRBD2 as a possible D gene (6 bases). The CDR3 spans 10 residues. Trimming took off 8 bases at V and 3 bases at J, with 7 bases between the two ends. Looked up from germline, CDR1 is SQVTM and CDR2 is ANQGSEA. CDR3 coding DNA: TGCAGCTCGGGGGAAGAGACCCAGTACTTC. Translating gives CSSGEETQYF.

The rearrangement uses TRBV24-1 and TRBJ2-5; 9 positions agree with TRBD1. Trimming cost V 3 bases and J 5 bases; bases outside gene matches: 9. There are 16 residues in the CDR3. Looked up from germline, CDR1 is KGHDR and CDR2 is SFDVKD. CDR3 sequence: CATSDPGQGLEETQYF. The CDR3 nucleotides are TGTGCCACCAGTGATCCGGGACAGGGTTTGGAGGAGACCCAGTACTTC.

The chain carries TRBV5-5 and TRBJ1-2; 7 nucleotides agree with TRBD1. The germline gives CDR1 SGHKS, CDR2 YYEKEE (reference sequence). With 1 base clipped from V and 5 bases from J, the junction kept 5 bases outside the gene matches. The CDR3 length is 14 residues. The CDR3 DNA reads TGTGCCAGCAGCTTGTCGGACAGGCCATATGGCTACACCTTC. This translates into CASSLSDRPYGYTF.

Of note for this clonotype: A much bigger clone sits one base away, suggesting this may be a read error. This sequence joins TRBV7-2 and TRBJ2-1, with TRBD2 as a possible D gene (6 bases). The V end lost 7 bases, the J end lost 3 bases, and 13 bases lay between the germline ends. Germline V gene lookup returns CDR1 SGHTA and CDR2 FQGNSA. The CDR3 loop spans 14 amino acids. CDR3 DNA sequence: TGTGCCAGCAACTTGGACTACCGCTACAATGAGCAGTTCTTC. This codes for CASNLDYRYNEQFF.

The chain uses TRBV9 and TRBJ2-5; TRBD1 agrees at 7 bases. CDR1 and CDR2 from the germline V gene are SGDLS and YYNGEE. With 4 bases clipped from V and 5 bases from J, the junction kept 8 bases outside the gene matches. The CDR3 totals 14 residues. The CDR3 sequence is CASSPRGQFETQYF. The CDR3 bases are TGTGCCAGCAGCCCTAGGGGACAGTTTGAGACCCAGTACTTC.

The chain combines TRBV3-1 with TRBJ2-1; D is unresolved. The germline CDR1 and CDR2 sequences are LGHDT and YNNKEL (reference sequence). The CDR3 sequence is 14 residues long. Between the trimmed V and J ends, which lost 10 bases and 3 bases, there was a span of 16 bases. In DNA form, the CDR3 reads TGTGCCACCAAGCCCCAGAACAGCTACAATGAGCAGTTCTTC. It translates to CATKPQNSYNEQFF.

V gene TRBV29-1 combines with J gene TRBJ2-7, with 7 bases matching TRBD1. Per germline, CDR1 SQVTM and CDR2 ANQGSEA. Trimming at V came to 5 bases and at J to 4 bases, leaving 11 bases not matched to a gene. The CDR3 length is 14 residues. The CDR3 nucleotides are TGCAGCGTTTCCCGGACAGGTCTTCCGTACGAGCAGTACTTC. Translated, it gives CSVSRTGLPYEQYF.

V and J are TRBV7-9 and TRBJ2-5; 8 bases agree with TRBD2. The CDR3 extends over 15 amino acids. The V gene's germline CDR1 is SEHNR and CDR2 FQNEAQ (reference sequence). The trim removed 2 bases at V and 11 bases at J, leaving 13 bases unmatched. The CDR3 bases are TGTGCCAGCAGCTTAACACTGGCGGGGGGTCATGAGCAGTACTTC. It encodes CASSLTLAGGHEQYF.

The chain carries TRBV7-9 and TRBJ1-2; perhaps TRBD1 as D (5 bases). With 4 bases removed from V and 7 bases from J, the gap between germline ends came to 19 bases. The CDR3 has 15 residues. Germline V gene data show CDR1 as SEHNR and CDR2 as FQNEAQ (reference sequence). In DNA form, the CDR3 reads TGTGCCAGCAGCTATACCGGGACGGAGGGAGGTGGCTACACCTTC. This sequence encodes CASSYTGTEGGGYTF. The full variable domain, its missing parts supplied by reference TRBV7-9 and TRBJ1-2, is DTGVSQNPRHKITKRGQNVTFRCDPISEHNRLYWYRQTLGQGPEFLTYFQNEAQLEKSRLLSDRFSAERPKGSFSTLEIQRTEQGDSAMYLCASSYTGTEGGGYTFGSGTRLTVV.

The rearrangement links TRBV4-1 to TRBJ2-2; D remains unclear. V was cut by 0 bases and J by 3 bases, with 8 bases left in between. The CDR3 covers 15 residues. The V gene's germline CDR1 is MGHRA and CDR2 YSYEKL. CDR3 region: CASSQEGRYTGELFF. The CDR3 DNA sequence: TGCGCCAGCAGCCAAGAAGGCAGGTACACCGGGGAGCTGTTTTTT.

The CDR3 sequence is CASSRSGSGTQYF. Here the CDR3 DNA reads TGTGCCAGCAGCCGAAGCGGGTCGGGGACCCAGTACTTC. This chain uses TRBV2 with TRBJ2-5; a possible D gene is TRBD2 (6 bases). V lost 6 bases and J lost 7, with 15 bases in between. Germline V lookup: CDR1 SNHLY, CDR2 FYNNEI. This CDR3 contains 13 residues.

This clonotype has more than one count but fewer than ten. The V gene is TRBV7-2, the J gene TRBJ2-5; a possible D gene is TRBD2 (6 bases). CDR3 length equals 15 residues. Per the germline V gene, CDR1 is SGHTA and CDR2 is FQGNSA. With 7 bases removed from V and 1 base from J, the gap between germline ends came to 16 bases. The CDR3 DNA is TGTGCCAGCACTACGACTAGTGGGAGCCAAGAGACCCAGTACTTC. Amino acids: CASTTTSGSQETQYF.

The rearrangement joins TRBV4-1 to TRBJ2-3; TRBD2 matches 14 bases. The V gene's germline CDR1 is MGHRA and CDR2 YSYEKL. Trimming removed 0 bases from V and 0 bases from J; junction bases left unmatched: 5. The CDR3 consists of 19 residues. The CDR3 sequence: CASSQDYGTSGRSTDTQYF. CDR3 sequence (DNA): TGCGCCAGCAGCCAAGATTACGGGACTAGCGGGAGAAGCACAGATACGCAGTATTTT.

V is TRBV2 and J is TRBJ2-7; D is unresolved. CDR3 size: 12 residues. Trimming removed 5 bases at V and 4 bases at J, with 9 bases between. CDR1 is SNHLY and CDR2 is FYNNEI in the germline V gene. CDR3 sequence reads: CASSPSFYEQYF. The CDR3 bases are TGTGCCAGCAGTCCCAGCTTTTACGAGCAGTACTTC.

This clonotype was detected a few times. This chain joins TRBV5-1 and TRBJ2-5; tentative D call: TRBD2 (5 bases). Germline CDR1 SGHRS, CDR2 YFSETQ. The CDR3 is made up of 13 amino acids. Trimming removed 6 bases at V and 2 bases at J, with 11 bases between. The DNA of the CDR3 is TGCGCCAGCACCAATTCGGGACAAGAGACCCAGTACTTC. It specifies CASTNSGQETQYF.